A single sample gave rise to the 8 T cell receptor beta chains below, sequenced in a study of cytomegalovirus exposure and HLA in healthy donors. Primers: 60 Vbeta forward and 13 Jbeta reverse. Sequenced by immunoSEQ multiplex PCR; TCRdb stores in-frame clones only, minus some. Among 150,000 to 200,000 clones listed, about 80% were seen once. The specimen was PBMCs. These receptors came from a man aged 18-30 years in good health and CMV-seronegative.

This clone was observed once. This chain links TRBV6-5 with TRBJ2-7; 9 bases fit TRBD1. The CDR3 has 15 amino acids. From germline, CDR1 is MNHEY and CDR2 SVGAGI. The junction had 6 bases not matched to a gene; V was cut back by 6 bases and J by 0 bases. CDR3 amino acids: CASSPGTGSSYEQYF. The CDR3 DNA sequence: TGTGCCAGCAGCCCCGGGACAGGGAGCTCCTACGAGCAGTACTTC.

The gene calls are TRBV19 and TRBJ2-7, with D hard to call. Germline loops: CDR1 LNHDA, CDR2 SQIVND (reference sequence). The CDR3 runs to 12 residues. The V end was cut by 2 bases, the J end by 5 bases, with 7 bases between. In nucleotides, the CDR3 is TGTGCCAGTAGTATATACCCAGACGAGCAGTACTTC. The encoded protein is CASSIYPDEQYF. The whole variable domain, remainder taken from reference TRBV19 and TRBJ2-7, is DGGITQSPKYLFRKEGQNVTLSCEQNLNHDAMYWYRQDPGQGLRLIYYSQIVNDFQKGDIAEGYSVSREKKESFPLTVTSAQKNPTAFYLCASSIYPDEQYFGPGTRLTVT.

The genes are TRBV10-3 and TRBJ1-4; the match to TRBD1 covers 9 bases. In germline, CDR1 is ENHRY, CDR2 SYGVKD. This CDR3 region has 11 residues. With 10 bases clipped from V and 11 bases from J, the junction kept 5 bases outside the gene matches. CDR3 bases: TGTGCCACGGGACAGGGAGAGAAACTGTTTTTT. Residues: CATGQGEKLFF.

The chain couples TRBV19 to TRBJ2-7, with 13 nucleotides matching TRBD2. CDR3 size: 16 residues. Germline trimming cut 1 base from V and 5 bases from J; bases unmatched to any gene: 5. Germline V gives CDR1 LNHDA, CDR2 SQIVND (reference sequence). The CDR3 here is CASSIGTSGSWNEQYF. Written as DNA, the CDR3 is TGTGCCAGTAGTATAGGGACTAGCGGGAGCTGGAACGAGCAGTACTTC.

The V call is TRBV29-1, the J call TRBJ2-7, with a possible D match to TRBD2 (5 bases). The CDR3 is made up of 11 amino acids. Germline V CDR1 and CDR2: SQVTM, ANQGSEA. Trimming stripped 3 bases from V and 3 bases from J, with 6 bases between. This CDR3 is CSVERVYEQYF. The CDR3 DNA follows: TGCAGCGTTGAGCGGGTCTACGAGCAGTACTTC.

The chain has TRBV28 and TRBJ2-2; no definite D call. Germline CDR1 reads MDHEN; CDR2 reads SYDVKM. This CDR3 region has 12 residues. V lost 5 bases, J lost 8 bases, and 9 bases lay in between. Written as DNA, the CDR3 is TGTGCCAGCAGTCTCCTTGCGGGGGAGCTGTTTTTT. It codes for CASSLLAGELFF. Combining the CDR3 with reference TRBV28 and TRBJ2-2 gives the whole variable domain DVKVTQSSRYLVKRTGEKVFLECVQDMDHENMFWYRQDPGLGLRLIYFSYDVKMKEKGDIPEGYSVSREKKERFSLILESASTNQTSMYLCASSLLAGELFFGEGSRLTVL.

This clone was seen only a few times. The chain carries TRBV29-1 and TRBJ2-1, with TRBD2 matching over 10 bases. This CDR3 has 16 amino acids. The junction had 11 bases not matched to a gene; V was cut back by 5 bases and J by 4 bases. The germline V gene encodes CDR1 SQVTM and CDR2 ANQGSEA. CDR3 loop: CSVSHFQAGGYNEQFF. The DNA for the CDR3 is TGCAGCGTTTCACATTTCCAAGCGGGAGGGTACAATGAGCAGTTCTTC.

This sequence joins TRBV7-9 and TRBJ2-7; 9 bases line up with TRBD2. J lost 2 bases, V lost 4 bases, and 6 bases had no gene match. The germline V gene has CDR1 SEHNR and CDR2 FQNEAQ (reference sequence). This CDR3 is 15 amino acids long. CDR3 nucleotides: TGTGCCAGCAGCTCCGCCCGCGGGGGGGCCTACGAGCAGTACTTC. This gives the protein CASSSARGGAYEQYF.